This TCR beta chain stems from a study of shared clonotypes between healthy human individuals. To note about this clone: Its target is unknown.

Whole-study results and caveats: Researchers sampled only blood; tissue repertoires likely differ.

This CDR3 spans 14 amino acids. CDR1 and CDR2 from the germline V gene are MDHEN and SYDVKM. The germline V and J ends were trimmed by 7 bases and 0 bases, with 12 bases remaining between them. Within Nashville, Tennessee resided all donors, each a Caucasian adult. Each subset's genomic DNA was shared equally among a number of immunoSEQ plates. Sequencing used immunoSEQ multiplex PCR; TCRdb keeps in-frame clones, though not all of them. Of 2 million to 3 million clones detected, 93% appear once; the ten largest clones hold about 0.34%. The specimen sequenced was naive CD4+ T cells from PBMCs. Noted subset: CD45RA+ positively selected. This receptor was taken from a man younger than 35 in good health. Some clones in this sample may be carry-over from other donors' samples. The gene calls are TRBV28 and TRBJ1-1; D remains unclear. The CDR3 loop is CASNPTALNTEAFF. The CDR3 DNA reads TGTGCCAGCAACCCAACCGCTCTGAACACTGAAGCTTTCTTT.